This T cell receptor (beta chain) was identified during a study of cytomegalovirus exposure and HLA in healthy donors. Study-level findings and limits: Some V segments (TRBV6-2 and TRBV6-3 among them) were excluded as indistinguishable.

Regarding this clone: The antigen is unknown.

The trim removed 6 bases at V and 9 bases at J, leaving 12 bases unmatched. Germline V gene data show CDR1 as SGHDT and CDR2 as YYEEEE. CDR3 length equals 16 residues. The PCR contained 60 Vbeta and 13 Jbeta primers. This table comes from immunoSEQ multiplex PCR, and its TCRdb copy is limited to in-frame clones, with some not included. Among about 160,000 clones, about 75% were seen once, and the ten largest hold roughly 2%. Sample: PBMCs. The J gene is TRBJ1-6, the V gene TRBV5-6, with 10 bases fitting TRBD1. This receptor was identified in a female donor in good health and CMV-seronegative. CDR3 sequence: CASTKGSGQGLSPLHF. In nucleotides, the CDR3 is TGTGCCAGCACCAAAGGGTCGGGACAGGGGCTTTCACCCCTCCACTTT.